The present T cell receptor beta chain was sequenced within a study of early T cells in non-severe SARS-CoV-2 infection. Findings of the study overall: Missing private and CD4 specificities, VDJdb matching favored anti-spike CD8 responses.

Germline assignment: CDR1 SGHTA and CDR2 FQGNSA. The CDR3 totals 16 residues. V dropped 5 bases and J dropped 2; count of bases not matched to a gene: 6. As to this clonotype: Its specificity is not known.

TCRdb redid the calling of the 5' RACE reads with MiXCR, one entry per CDR3 protein. This sample has about 40,000 distinct CDR3 sequences, with 5.8% found just once. This chain uses TRBV7-2 with TRBJ1-6; 7 positions agree with TRBD1. This receptor was obtained from an adult who was a healthcare worker with PCR-confirmed SARS-CoV-2 infection or an uninfected control (not recorded which). Sequencing input: whole blood. CDR3 sequence: CASSPRQGTYNSPLHF. The CDR3 nucleotides are TGTGCCAGCAGCCCACGACAGGGAACCTATAATTCACCCCTCCACTTT.